A selection of T cell receptor beta chains follows, all from one sample in a study of control samples from healthy donors and cancer patients. Repertoires were generated with immunoSEQ multiplex PCR, while TCRdb's copy carries only in-frame clones and drops some. This sample has tens of thousands of clones, with approximately 94% found just once. Specimen: blood. The receptors shown here come from a woman younger than 45 in good health. The conserved cysteine and the conserved F or W are not part of the CDR3 here. D genes are given only for firm matches.

V gene: TRBV5-5
D gene: TRBD1
J gene: TRBJ1-1
CDR3 protein: ASSSVTGGSAEAF

V gene: TRBV19
D gene: TRBD1
J gene: TRBJ1-1
CDR3 protein: ASSIPTGGGNTEAF

V gene: TRBV2
D gene: -
J gene: TRBJ1-6
CDR3 protein: ASSDFGSMGNSPLH

V gene: TRBV15
D gene: -
J gene: TRBJ1-1
CDR3 protein: AASGAGKNTEAF

V gene: TRBV7-3
D gene: -
J gene: TRBJ2-5
CDR3 protein: ASSYRVQETQY

V gene: TRBV9
D gene: -
J gene: TRBJ2-3
CDR3 protein: ASRAQGTDTQY

V gene: TRBV2
D gene: TRBD1
J gene: TRBJ2-5
CDR3 protein: ASSLLTGGGGETQY

V gene: TRBV30
D gene: -
J gene: TRBJ1-1
CDR3 protein: AWSVRLGLDTEAF

V gene: TRBV28
D gene: -
J gene: TRBJ2-3
CDR3 protein: ASSPPTDTQY

V gene: TRBV9
D gene: TRBD2
J gene: TRBJ2-3
CDR3 protein: ASSVAGGGTDTQY